These T cell receptor beta chains were read from a single sample in a study of OX40 agonist ivuxolimab in advanced cancers. Sequencing was performed with immunoSEQ multiplex PCR; in TCRdb, only in-frame clones are kept and a portion is missing. The sample records roughly 65,000 clones, 90% being singletons. Sample: CD4+ or CD8+ T cells sorted from blood, taken in a trial of the OX40 agonist ivuxolimab. Every receptor here comes from an adult with an advanced solid tumor such as melanoma, head and neck, liver or kidney cancer. Both conserved end residues are trimmed from each CDR3. Clone sizes are given selectively: once, few, many, or a class where the clone is expanded.

>TRBJ1-4|TRBV7-6|14|once
ASSSHLTSTNEKLF
>TRBJ1-5|TRBV2|13|few
ASSTEGARNQPQH
>TRBJ2-3|TRBV5-4|10|.
ASRPSGDTQY
>TRBJ2-1|TRBV11-3|17|.
ASSSTYGLASISYNEQF
>TRBJ2-1|TRBV6-6|14|.
ASSYRTSGSRNEQF
>TRBJ1-2|TRBV4-3|12|.
ASSQERTGGGYT
>TRBJ2-1|TRBV7-9|13|.
ASSLTGTSGNEQF
>TRBJ2-7|TRBV29-1|12|.
SVEKREGLREQY
>TRBJ2-7|TRBV4-1|13|.
ASSWQWAFSYEQY
>TRBJ2-5|TRBV7-7|12|.
ASSSTGLGETQY
>TRBJ2-7|TRBV4-3|13|.
ASSQLPAPGYEQY
>TRBJ2-5|TRBV4-3|15|.
ASSQNPPGSGQETQY
>TRBJ2-1|TRBV9|15|.
ASSPRTSGRAFNEQF
>TRBJ2-1|TRBV10-3|12|once
ASRSSALSNEQF
>TRBJ2-3|TRBV18|12|.
ASSIILSEDTQY
>TRBJ1-1|TRBV7-9|12|.
ASSPRQGDTEAF
>TRBJ2-6|TRBV5-4|14|.
ASSLSRAGGANVLT
>TRBJ2-3|TRBV6-1|14|once
ASSETLTGPTDTQY
>TRBJ2-1|TRBV7-3|14|.
ASSPTGGRAVNEQF
>TRBJ2-2|TRBV6-6|13|.
ASRDSGSPWRELF
>TRBJ1-1|TRBV5-4|13|.
ASSGGDRGRTEAF
>TRBJ2-1|TRBV4-3|14|.
ASSQEGLAGVGEQF
>TRBJ2-1|TRBV9|13|.
ASSPRTSGNYEQF
>TRBJ2-3|TRBV11-3|11|few
ASSPIGTDTQY
>TRBJ2-7|TRBV6-5|10|.
ASSRNWDEQY
>TRBJ1-5|TRBV27|13|.
ASSFGQGSNQPQH
>TRBJ2-7|TRBV7-9|10|once
ASSLAEPGHN